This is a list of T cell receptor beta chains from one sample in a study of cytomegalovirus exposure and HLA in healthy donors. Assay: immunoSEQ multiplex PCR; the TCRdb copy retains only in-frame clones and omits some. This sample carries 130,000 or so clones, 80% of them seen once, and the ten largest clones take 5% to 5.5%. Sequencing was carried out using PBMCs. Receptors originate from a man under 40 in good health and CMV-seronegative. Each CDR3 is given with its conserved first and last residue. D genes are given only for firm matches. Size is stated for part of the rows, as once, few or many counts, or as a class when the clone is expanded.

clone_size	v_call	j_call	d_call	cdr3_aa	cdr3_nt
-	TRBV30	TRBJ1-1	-	CAWNRRREAFF	TGTGCCTGGAACAGGCGAAGAGAAGCTTTCTTT
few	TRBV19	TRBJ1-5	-	CASSPGPWGDQPQHF	TGTGCCAGTAGTCCAGGCCCGTGGGGAGATCAGCCCCAGCATTTT
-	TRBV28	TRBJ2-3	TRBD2	CASSQLGGDADTQYF	TGTGCCAGCAGTCAGCTCGGGGGGGACGCAGATACGCAGTATTTT
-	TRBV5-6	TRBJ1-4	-	CASSVRDWGTNEKLFF	TGTGCCAGCAGCGTCAGGGATTGGGGAACTAATGAAAAACTGTTTTTT
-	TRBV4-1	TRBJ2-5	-	CASSHLGGTVSRETQYF	TGCGCCAGCAGCCATCTTGGGGGGACAGTGTCGCGAGAGACCCAGTACTTC
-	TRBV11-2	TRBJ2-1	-	CASSSWLGAYNEQFF	TGTGCCAGCAGCTCTTGGCTGGGGGCTTACAATGAGCAGTTCTTC
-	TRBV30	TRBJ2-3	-	CAWSSNSGSTDTQYF	TGTGCCTGGAGTTCGAACAGCGGGAGCACAGATACGCAGTATTTT
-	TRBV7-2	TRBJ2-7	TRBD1	CASSGDRQGGEQYF	TGTGCCAGCAGCGGAGATAGACAGGGGGGCGAGCAGTACTTC
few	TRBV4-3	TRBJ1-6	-	CASRQSTGSYNSPLHF	TGCGCCAGCAGACAAAGTACTGGCTCCTATAATTCACCCCTCCACTTT
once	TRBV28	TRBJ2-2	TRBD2	CASSPGLAGAGELFF	TGTGCCAGCAGCCCGGGACTAGCGGGGGCCGGGGAGCTGTTTTTT
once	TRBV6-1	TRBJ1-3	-	CASSMSGNTIYF	TGTGCCAGCAGTATGAGCGGAAACACCATATATTTT
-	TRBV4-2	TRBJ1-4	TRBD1	CASSQPDRAEKLFF	TGTGCCAGCAGCCAGCCCGACAGGGCTGAAAAACTGTTTTTT
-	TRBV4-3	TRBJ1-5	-	CASSPRQGNQPQHF	TGCGCCAGCAGCCCACGACAGGGCAATCAGCCCCAGCATTTT
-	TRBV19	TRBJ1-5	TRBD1	CASSIVGQANQPQHF	TGTGCCAGTAGTATAGTGGGACAGGCCAATCAGCCCCAGCATTTT
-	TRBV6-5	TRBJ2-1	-	CASRPRQNSYNEQFF	TGTGCCAGCAGGCCGCGACAGAACTCCTACAATGAGCAGTTCTTC
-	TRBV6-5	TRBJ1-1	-	CASSYRGEMNTEAFF	TGTGCCAGCAGTTACCGCGGAGAGATGAACACTGAAGCTTTCTTT
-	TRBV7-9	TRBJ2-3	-	CASSTTRTSTDTQYF	TGTGCCAGCAGCACCACTAGAACTAGCACAGATACGCAGTATTTT
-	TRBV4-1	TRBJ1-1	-	CASSQGSRAGPMWAFF	TGCGCCAGCAGCCAAGGGAGTAGGGCAGGGCCAATGTGGGCTTTCTTT
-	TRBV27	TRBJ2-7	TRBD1	CASSSAGDRGEQYF	TGTGCCAGCAGTAGCGCTGGGGACAGGGGCGAGCAGTACTTC
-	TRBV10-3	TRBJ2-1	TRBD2	CAITSQGGLAGVGSYNEQFF	TGTGCCATCACTTCCCAAGGGGGACTAGCGGGGGTAGGGTCCTACAATGAGCAGTTCTTC
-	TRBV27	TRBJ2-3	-	CASSSVTDTQYF	TGTGCCAGCAGTTCAGTGACAGATACGCAGTATTTT
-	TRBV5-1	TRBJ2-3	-	CASSFEGDTQYF	TGCGCCAGCAGCTTCGAGGGAGATACGCAGTATTTT
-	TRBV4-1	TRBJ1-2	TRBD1	CASSQPRGPVYGYTF	TGCGCCAGCAGCCAACCCAGGGGGCCTGTCTATGGCTACACCTTC